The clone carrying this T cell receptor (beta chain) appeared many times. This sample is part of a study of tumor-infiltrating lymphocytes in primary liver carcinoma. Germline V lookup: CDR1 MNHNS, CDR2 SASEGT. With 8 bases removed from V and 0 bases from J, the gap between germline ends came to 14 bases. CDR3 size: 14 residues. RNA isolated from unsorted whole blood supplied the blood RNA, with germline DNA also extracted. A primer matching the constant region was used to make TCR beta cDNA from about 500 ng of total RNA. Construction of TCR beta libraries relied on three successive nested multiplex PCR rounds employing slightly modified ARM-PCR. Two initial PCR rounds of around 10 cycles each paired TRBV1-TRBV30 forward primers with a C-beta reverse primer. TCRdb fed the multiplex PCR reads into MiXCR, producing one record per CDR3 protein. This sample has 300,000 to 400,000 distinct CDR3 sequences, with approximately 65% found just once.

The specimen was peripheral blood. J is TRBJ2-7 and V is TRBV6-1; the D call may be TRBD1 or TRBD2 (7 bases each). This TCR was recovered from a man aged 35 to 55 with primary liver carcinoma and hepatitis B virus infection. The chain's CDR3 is CASSGGVFSYEQYF. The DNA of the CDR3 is TGTGCCAGCTCAGGGGGGGTTTTCTCCTACGAGCAGTACTTC.